This T cell receptor beta chain was documented in a study of shared clonotypes between healthy human individuals. The V end lost 2 bases, the J end lost 4 bases, and 21 bases lay between the germline ends. Per germline, CDR1 SGHRS and CDR2 YFSETQ. The CDR3 spans 17 residues. The data were produced by immunoSEQ multiplex PCR, yet TCRdb's version contains in-frame clones alone and is incomplete. The sample yields 2 million to 2.5 million clones, around 95% seen once. This chain uses TRBV5-1 with TRBJ1-1; the D gene is possibly TRBD1 (5 bases). The source of this sequence is a man in his late teens or twenties in good health. Sequenced material: naive CD4+ T cells sorted from blood. Subset described: CD45RA+ positively selected. The CDR3 DNA reads TGCGCCAGCAGCTTAGCCGGGACCTATGCCTCGGGCACTGAAGCTTTCTTT. This encodes CASSLAGTYASGTEAFF.